This T cell receptor (beta chain) derives from a study of shared clonotypes between healthy human individuals. Produced via immunoSEQ multiplex PCR; TCRdb's table is partial and in-frame only. This sample has approximately 840,000 clones, with about 96% found just once. Germline values: CDR1 MNHEY, CDR2 SMNVEV (reference sequence). The CDR3 has 13 residues. V was clipped by 3 bases and J by 0 bases, with 5 bases between them. Comment on this clone: Its antigen remains unidentified. This specimen includes other DNA sequences encoding the same CDR3.

Overall study findings and caveats: Estimated clonotype richness was generally higher in naive than memory subsets.

Terminally differentiated effector memory CD45RA+ cells were excluded from the naive CD8 cells, which were CD45RO-negative and positively selected for CCR7. Sequences were obtained from naive CD8+ T cells sorted from blood. The clonotype was recovered from a man in his thirties or forties in good health. This chain connects TRBV27 to TRBJ1-1, with no clear D. The CDR3 protein is CASSFVMNTEAFF. The CDR3 DNA follows: TGTGCCAGCAGTTTCGTCATGAACACTGAAGCTTTCTTT.